These T cell receptor beta chains were read from a single sample in a study of cytomegalovirus exposure and HLA in healthy donors. Sequenced by immunoSEQ multiplex PCR; TCRdb stores in-frame clones only, minus some. The sample contains 250,000 to 400,000 clones, roughly 87% of which appear only once. Specimen: PBMCs. Receptor source: a woman aged 25 to 45 in good health and CMV-seropositive. The CDR3 runs from the conserved cysteine through the conserved F or W. Each record gives: V gene, J gene, clone size, D gene, CDR3 protein, CDR3 DNA. D genes are given only for firm matches. The listing skips clone size in some rows; elsewhere it reads once, few, many or a size class.

TRBV4-1,TRBJ2-7,.,.,CASSQDLQSYEQYF,TGCGCCAGCAGCCAAGATCTACAGTCCTACGAGCAGTACTTC
TRBV7-2,TRBJ1-6,.,.,CASSLETDLPLHF,TGTGCCAGCAGCTTAGAGACAGATCTCCCCCTCCACTTT
TRBV6-1,TRBJ1-3,.,.,CASTTRQTSGNTIYF,TGTGCCAGCACGACAAGACAAACCTCTGGAAACACCATATATTTT
TRBV6-5,TRBJ2-3,.,TRBD1,CASSPRQGADTQYF,TGTGCCAGCAGCCCGAGGCAGGGGGCAGATACGCAGTATTTT
TRBV19,TRBJ1-1,.,.,CASSIVPRTENTEAFF,TGTGCCAGTAGTATAGTGCCCAGGACAGAAAACACTGAAGCTTTCTTT
TRBV4-2,TRBJ1-2,.,TRBD1,CASSQEGQGASWGYTF,TGTGCCAGCAGCCAAGAGGGACAGGGGGCGTCATGGGGCTACACCTTC
TRBV6-5,TRBJ2-7,.,.,CASRTGGGYEQYF,TGTGCCAGCCGTACTGGTGGGGGGTACGAGCAGTACTTC
TRBV9,TRBJ2-1,once,.,CASSAARGEQFF,TGTGCCAGCAGCGCCGCCAGGGGTGAGCAGTTCTTC
TRBV6-5,TRBJ2-5,.,.,CASSYLGGGKETQYF,TGTGCCAGCAGTTACTTGGGAGGAGGAAAAGAGACCCAGTACTTC
TRBV5-4,TRBJ1-3,.,.,CASSLGAVSSGNTIYF,TGTGCCAGCAGCTTGGGAGCAGTGAGCTCTGGAAACACCATATATTTT
TRBV6-1,TRBJ2-7,.,.,CATLLGEQYF,TGTGCCACCCTACTTGGCGAGCAGTACTTC
TRBV11-2,TRBJ2-5,.,.,CASSLDGAAQETQYF,TGTGCCAGCAGCTTAGATGGGGCAGCTCAAGAGACCCAGTACTTC
TRBV7-9,TRBJ1-1,.,TRBD1,CASSVDRVRNTEAFF,TGTGCCAGCAGCGTAGACAGGGTGAGGAACACTGAAGCTTTCTTT
TRBV18,TRBJ1-3,.,.,CASSPKEGNTIYF,TGTGCCAGCTCACCAAAAGAGGGAAACACCATATATTTT
TRBV5-1,TRBJ2-2,.,TRBD1,CASSLAVGGRGTGELFF,TGCGCCAGCAGCTTGGCCGTAGGGGGCCGAGGCACCGGGGAGCTGTTTTTT
TRBV10-3,TRBJ2-7,.,.,CATFSYDGREQYF,TGTGCCACCTTTAGCTACGACGGGCGCGAGCAGTACTTC
TRBV7-7,TRBJ2-1,.,TRBD1,CASSLRPGTGYNEQFF,TGTGCCAGCAGCTTACGTCCCGGGACAGGTTACAATGAGCAGTTCTTC
TRBV4-3,TRBJ1-5,.,.,CASSQEGRSNQPQHF,TGCGCCAGCAGCCAAGAAGGGAGAAGCAATCAGCCCCAGCATTTT
TRBV6-1,TRBJ1-1,.,TRBD1,CASTLQGARTEAFF,TGTGCCAGCACCTTACAGGGGGCGCGCACTGAAGCTTTCTTT
TRBV6-5,TRBJ2-7,.,.,CASKGGYEQYF,TGTGCCAGTAAGGGGGGATACGAGCAGTACTTC
TRBV5-4,TRBJ2-4,once,TRBD2,CASSPPGTSGGAKNIQYF,TGTGCCAGCAGCCCTCCCGGGACTAGCGGGGGGGCCAAAAACATTCAGTACTTC
TRBV27,TRBJ1-2,few,TRBD1,CASSLSVAGGGYTF,TGTGCCAGCAGTTTATCCGTGGCAGGGGGCGGCTACACCTTC
TRBV4-2,TRBJ2-3,.,TRBD2,CASSLTSGGSTDTQYF,TGTGCCAGCAGCCTAACTAGCGGGGGTAGCACAGATACGCAGTATTTT
TRBV7-2,TRBJ1-4,.,TRBD1,CASQRGLATNEKLFF,TGTGCCTCACAGAGGGGGCTGGCAACTAATGAAAAACTGTTTTTT
TRBV28,TRBJ1-1,.,TRBD1,CASSTRQGAWTEAFF,TGTGCCAGCAGTACACGACAGGGGGCTTGGACTGAAGCTTTCTTT
TRBV27,TRBJ2-1,.,.,CASSLIAWEKTNEQFF,TGTGCCAGCTCCCTCATTGCGTGGGAGAAAACAAATGAGCAGTTCTTC
TRBV28,TRBJ1-1,.,.,CASSSGTRRAFF,TGTGCCAGCAGTTCAGGCACCCGAAGGGCTTTCTTT
TRBV11-1,TRBJ2-7,.,TRBD1,CASSPGGYEQYF,TGTGCCAGCAGTCCAGGGGGCTACGAGCAGTACTTC
TRBV29-1,TRBJ1-1,few,.,CSVSVIGKGDTEAFF,TGCAGCGTTAGCGTAATTGGAAAAGGAGACACTGAAGCTTTCTTT
TRBV28,TRBJ1-1,.,TRBD1,CASSPRRTGGRGAFF,TGTGCCAGCAGTCCCCGAAGGACAGGGGGACGGGGAGCTTTCTTT
TRBV6-6,TRBJ2-1,.,.,CASTERIDYNEQFF,TGTGCCAGCACCGAGCGGATTGACTACAATGAGCAGTTCTTC
TRBV11-2,TRBJ1-2,.,.,CASSLEATTSGGYTF,TGTGCCAGCAGCTTAGAAGCGACAACCTCTGGGGGCTACACCTTC
TRBV15,TRBJ1-2,once,TRBD1,CATSRGQGASYGYTF,TGTGCCACCAGCAGAGGGCAGGGGGCTTCCTATGGCTACACCTTC